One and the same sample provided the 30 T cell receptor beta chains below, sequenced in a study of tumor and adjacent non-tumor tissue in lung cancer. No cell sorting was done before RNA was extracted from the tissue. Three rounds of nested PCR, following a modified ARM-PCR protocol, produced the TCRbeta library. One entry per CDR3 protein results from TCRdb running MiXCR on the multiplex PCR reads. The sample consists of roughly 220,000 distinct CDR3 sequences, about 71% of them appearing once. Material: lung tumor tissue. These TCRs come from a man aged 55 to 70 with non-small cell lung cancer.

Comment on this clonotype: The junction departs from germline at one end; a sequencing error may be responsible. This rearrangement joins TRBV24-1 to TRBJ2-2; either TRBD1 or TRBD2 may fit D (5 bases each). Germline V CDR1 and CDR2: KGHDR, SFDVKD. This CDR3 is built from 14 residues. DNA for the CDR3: TGTGCCACCCACGACAGCGCGAACACCGGGGAGCCGTTTTTT. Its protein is CATHDSANTGEPFF.

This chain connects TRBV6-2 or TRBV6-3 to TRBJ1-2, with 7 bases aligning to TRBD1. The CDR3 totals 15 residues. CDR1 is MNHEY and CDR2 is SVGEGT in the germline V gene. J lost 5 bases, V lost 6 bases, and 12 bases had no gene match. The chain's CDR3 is CASSPQGDRRYGYTF. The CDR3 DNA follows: TGTGCCAGCAGCCCGCAGGGGGACAGACGATATGGCTACACCTTC.

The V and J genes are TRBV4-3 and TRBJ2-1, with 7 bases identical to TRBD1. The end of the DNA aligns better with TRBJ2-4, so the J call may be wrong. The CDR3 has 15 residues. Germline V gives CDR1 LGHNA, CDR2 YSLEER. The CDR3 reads CASSPQGVKYNDQYF. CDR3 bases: TGCGCCAGCAGCCCGCAGGGGGTAAAATACAATGATCAGTACTTC.

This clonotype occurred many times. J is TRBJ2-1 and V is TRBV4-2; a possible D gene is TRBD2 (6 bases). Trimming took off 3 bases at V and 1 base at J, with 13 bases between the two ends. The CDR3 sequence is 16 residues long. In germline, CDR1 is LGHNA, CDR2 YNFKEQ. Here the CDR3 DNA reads TGTGCCAGCAGCCACCACTCGGGGGATTCCTACAATGAGCAGTTCTTC. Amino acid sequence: CASSHHSGDSYNEQFF.

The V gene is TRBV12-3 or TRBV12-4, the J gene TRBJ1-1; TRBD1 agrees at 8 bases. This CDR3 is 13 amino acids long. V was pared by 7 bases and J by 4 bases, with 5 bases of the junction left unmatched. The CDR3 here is CASNPRGPTEAFF. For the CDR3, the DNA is TGTGCCAGCAACCCCAGGGGGCCCACTGAAGCTTTCTTT.

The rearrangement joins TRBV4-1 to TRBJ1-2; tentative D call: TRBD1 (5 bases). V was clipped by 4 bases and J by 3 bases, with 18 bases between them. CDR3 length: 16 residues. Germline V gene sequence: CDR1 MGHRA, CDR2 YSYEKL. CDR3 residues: CASSPGGIGDYYGYTF. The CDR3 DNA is TGCGCCAGCAGCCCCGGCGGAATAGGGGACTACTATGGCTACACCTTC.

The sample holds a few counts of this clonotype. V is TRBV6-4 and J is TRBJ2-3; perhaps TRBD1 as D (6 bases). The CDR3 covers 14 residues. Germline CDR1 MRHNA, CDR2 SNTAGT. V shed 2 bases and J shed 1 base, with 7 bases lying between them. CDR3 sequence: CASSDKGGTDTQYF. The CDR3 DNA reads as TGTGCCAGCAGTGACAAGGGGGGCACAGATACGCAGTATTTT.

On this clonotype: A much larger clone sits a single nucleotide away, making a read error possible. This chain's CDR3 is CASSDSAAGPNTQYF. CDR3 in DNA: TGTGCCAGCAGTGATTCGGCGGCAGGGCCAAATACGCAGTATTTT. The rearrangement joins TRBV6-1 to TRBJ2-3, with D possibly TRBD1 on 5 matching bases. This CDR3 is 15 amino acids long. V was pared by 3 bases and J by 7 bases, with 17 bases between. In germline, CDR1 is MNHNS, CDR2 SASEGT.

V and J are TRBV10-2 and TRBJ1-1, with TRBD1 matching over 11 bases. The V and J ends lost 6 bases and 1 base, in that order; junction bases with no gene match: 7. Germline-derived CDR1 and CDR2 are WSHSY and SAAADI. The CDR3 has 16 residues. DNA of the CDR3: TGCGCCAGCAGGGCCGGGACAGGGGGAAGGAACACTGAAGCTTTCTTT. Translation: CASRAGTGGRNTEAFF.

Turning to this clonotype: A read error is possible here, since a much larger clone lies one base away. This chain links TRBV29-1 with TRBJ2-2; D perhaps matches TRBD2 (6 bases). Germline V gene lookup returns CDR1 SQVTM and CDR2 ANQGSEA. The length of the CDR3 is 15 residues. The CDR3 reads CSVAGIGLHSGELSF. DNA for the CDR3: TGCAGCGTGGCGGGAATCGGGCTTCACTCCGGGGAGCTGTCTTTT.

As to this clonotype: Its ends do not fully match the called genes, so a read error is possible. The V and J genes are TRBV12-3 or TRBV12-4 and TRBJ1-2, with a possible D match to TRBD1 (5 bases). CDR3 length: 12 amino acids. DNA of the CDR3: TGTGCCAGCAGTCCGGGACGCGGAGGCTATACCTTC. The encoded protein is CASSPGRGGYTF.

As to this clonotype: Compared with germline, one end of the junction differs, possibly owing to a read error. The CDR3 DNA follows: TGTGCCAGCATTAACCGGGGCGCGGACACTGAGGCTTTCTTT. As protein: CASINRGADTEAFF. The chain links TRBV6-1 to TRBJ1-1, with D tentatively TRBD1 (5 bases). This CDR3 region has 14 residues. The V gene's germline CDR1 is MNHNS and CDR2 SASEGT.

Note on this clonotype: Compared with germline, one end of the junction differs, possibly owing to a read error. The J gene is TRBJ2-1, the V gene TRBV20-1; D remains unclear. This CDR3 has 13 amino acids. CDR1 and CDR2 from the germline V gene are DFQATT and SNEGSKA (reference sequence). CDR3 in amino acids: CSARDLGPSEQFF. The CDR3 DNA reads TGTAGTGCTAGAGATCTGGGCCCCAGTGAGCAGTTCTTC.

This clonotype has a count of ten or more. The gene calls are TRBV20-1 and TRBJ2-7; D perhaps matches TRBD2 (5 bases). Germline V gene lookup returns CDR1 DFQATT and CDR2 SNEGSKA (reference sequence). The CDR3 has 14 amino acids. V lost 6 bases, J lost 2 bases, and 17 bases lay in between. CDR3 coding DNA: TGCAGTGCCGAAAATCCTACGGGAACCTACGAGCAGTACTTC. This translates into CSAENPTGTYEQYF.

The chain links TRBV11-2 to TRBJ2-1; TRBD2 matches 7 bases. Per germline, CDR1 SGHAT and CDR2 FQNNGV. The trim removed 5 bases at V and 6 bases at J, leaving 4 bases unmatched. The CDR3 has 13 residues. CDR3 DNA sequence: TGTGCCAGCAGCCTCGGGACTACCAATGAGCAGTTCTTC. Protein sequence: CASSLGTTNEQFF.

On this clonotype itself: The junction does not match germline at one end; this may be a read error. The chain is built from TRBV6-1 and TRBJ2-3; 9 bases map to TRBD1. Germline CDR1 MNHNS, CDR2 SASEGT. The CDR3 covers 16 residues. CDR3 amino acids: CTSSEVNRGRADMQYF. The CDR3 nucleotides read TGTACCAGCAGTGAAGTAAACAGGGGGCGGGCAGATATGCAGTATTTT.

The CDR3 here is CANISTGGYGYTF. The CDR3, as DNA: TGTGCCAACATTTCGACAGGAGGCTATGGCTACACCTTC. The chain employs TRBV6-1 and TRBJ1-2, with TRBD1 as a possible D gene (6 bases). This CDR3 is 13 amino acids long. Trimming removed 10 bases from V and 4 bases from J, with 16 bases in between. CDR1 is MNHNS and CDR2 is SASEGT in the germline V gene.

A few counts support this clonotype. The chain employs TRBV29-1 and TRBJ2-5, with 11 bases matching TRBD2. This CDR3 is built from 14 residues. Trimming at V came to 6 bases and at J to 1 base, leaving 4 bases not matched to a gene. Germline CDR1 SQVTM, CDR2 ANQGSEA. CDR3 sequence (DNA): TGCAGCGTCGGGACTAGCGGCCTCCAAGAGACCCAGTACTTC. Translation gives CSVGTSGLQETQYF.

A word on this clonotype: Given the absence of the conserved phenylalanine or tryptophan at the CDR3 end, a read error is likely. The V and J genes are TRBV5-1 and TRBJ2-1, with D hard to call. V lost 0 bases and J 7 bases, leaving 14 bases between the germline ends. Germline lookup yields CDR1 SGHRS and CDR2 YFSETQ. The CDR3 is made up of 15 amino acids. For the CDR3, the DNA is TGCGCCAGCAGCTTGGGGGCTGTCGGATATAATGAGCAGTTCTTG. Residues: CASSLGAVGYNEQFL.

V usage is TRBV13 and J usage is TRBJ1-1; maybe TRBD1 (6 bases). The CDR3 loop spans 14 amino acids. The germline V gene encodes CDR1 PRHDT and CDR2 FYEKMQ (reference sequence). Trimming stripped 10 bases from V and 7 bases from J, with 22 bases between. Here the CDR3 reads CANSHVEGTIEAFF. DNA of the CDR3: TGTGCCAACTCCCACGTGGAGGGGACAATTGAAGCTTTCTTT.

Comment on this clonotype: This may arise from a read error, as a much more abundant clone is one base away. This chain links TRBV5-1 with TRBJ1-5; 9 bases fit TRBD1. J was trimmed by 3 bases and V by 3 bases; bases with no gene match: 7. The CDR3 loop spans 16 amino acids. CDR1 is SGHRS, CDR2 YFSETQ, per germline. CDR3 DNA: TGCGCCAGCAGCTCCGGGACAGGGAACGTCAATCAGCCCCAGCATTTT. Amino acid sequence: CASSSGTGNVNQPQHF.

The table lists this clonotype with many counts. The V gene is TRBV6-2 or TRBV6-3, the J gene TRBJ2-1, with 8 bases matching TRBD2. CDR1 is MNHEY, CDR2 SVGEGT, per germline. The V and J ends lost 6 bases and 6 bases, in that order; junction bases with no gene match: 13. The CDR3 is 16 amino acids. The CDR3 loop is CASRKGSGRQVNEQFF. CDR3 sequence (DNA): TGTGCCAGCAGGAAGGGGAGCGGGAGACAGGTCAATGAGCAGTTCTTC.

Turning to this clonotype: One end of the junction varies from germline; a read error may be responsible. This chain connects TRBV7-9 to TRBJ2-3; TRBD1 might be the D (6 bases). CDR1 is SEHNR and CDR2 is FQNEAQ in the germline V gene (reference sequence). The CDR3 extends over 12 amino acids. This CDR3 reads CAGSRGPDMQYF. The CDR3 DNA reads TGTGCCGGCAGCAGGGGCCCCGATATGCAGTATTTT. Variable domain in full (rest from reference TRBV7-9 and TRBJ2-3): DTGVSQNPRHKITKRGQNVTFRCDPISEHNRLYWYRQTLGQGPEFLTYFQNEAQLEKSRLLSDRFSAERPKGSFSTLEIQRTEQGDSAMYLCAGSRGPDMQYFGPGTRLTVL.

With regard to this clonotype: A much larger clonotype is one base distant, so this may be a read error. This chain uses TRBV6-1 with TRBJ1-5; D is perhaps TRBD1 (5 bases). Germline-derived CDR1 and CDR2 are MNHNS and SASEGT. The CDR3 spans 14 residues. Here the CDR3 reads CASRDTYSNQHQHF. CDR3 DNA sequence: TGTGCCAGCAGGGACACCTATAGCAATCAGCACCAGCATTTT.

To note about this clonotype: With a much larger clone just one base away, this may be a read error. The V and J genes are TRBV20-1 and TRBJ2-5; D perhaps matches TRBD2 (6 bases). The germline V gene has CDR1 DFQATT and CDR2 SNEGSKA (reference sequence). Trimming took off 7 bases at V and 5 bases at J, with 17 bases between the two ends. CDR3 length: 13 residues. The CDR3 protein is CSVTGTPHETQYF. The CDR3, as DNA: TGCAGTGTCACCGGGACTCCCCACGAGACCCAGTACTTC.

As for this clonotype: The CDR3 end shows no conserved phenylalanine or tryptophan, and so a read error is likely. CDR3 nucleotides: TGTGCCAGCAGCTACACTAGAAACACCGGGGAGCTGTTTTCT. This gives the protein CASSYTRNTGELFS. The V call is TRBV12-3 or TRBV12-4, the J call TRBJ2-2, with D possibly matching TRBD2 (5 bases). The CDR3 is 14 residues long. The germline V and J ends were trimmed by 6 bases and 2 bases, with 10 bases remaining between them.

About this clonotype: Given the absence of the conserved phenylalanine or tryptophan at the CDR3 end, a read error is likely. The CDR3 sequence is CASSRDRGLAETQYY. CDR3 DNA sequence: TGTGCCAGTAGCCGGGACAGGGGCCTTGCGGAGACCCAGTACTAC. The V call is TRBV5-4, the J call TRBJ2-5; 10 bases line up with TRBD1. The CDR3 is 15 amino acids. Per the germline V gene, CDR1 is SGHNT and CDR2 is YYREEE (reference sequence). Trimming at V came to 8 bases and at J to 5 bases, leaving 12 bases not matched to a gene.

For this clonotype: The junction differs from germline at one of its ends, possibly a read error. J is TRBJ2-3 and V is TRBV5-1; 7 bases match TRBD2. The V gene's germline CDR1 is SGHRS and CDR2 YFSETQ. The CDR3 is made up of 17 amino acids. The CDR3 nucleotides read TGCGCCAGCAGCTTCTCTAGCGGAGGCGCCGACACATATACGCAGTATTTT. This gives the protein CASSFSSGGADTYTQYF. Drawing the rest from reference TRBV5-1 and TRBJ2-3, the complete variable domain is KAGVTQTPRYLIKTRGQQVTLSCSPISGHRSVSWYQQTPGQGLQFLFEYFSETQRNKGNFPGRFSGRQFSNSRSEMNVSTLELGDSALYLCASSFSSGGADTYTQYFGPGTRLTVL.

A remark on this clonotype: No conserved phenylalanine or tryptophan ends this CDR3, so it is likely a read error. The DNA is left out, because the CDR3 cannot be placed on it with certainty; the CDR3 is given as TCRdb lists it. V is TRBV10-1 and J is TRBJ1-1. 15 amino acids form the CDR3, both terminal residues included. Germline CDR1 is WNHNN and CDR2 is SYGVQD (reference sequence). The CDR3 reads CASSDSTGVNTEAFI.

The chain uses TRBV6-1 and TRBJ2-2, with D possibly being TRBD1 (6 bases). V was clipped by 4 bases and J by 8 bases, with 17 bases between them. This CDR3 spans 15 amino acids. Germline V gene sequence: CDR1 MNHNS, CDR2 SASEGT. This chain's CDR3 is CASSVRGSGTGELFF. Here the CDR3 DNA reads TGTGCCAGCAGTGTCAGGGGCAGTGGGACGGGGGAGCTGTTTTTT.